These T cell receptor beta chains were read from a single sample in a study of blood T cell repertoires in COVID-19. Sequencing was performed with immunoSEQ multiplex PCR; in TCRdb, only in-frame clones are kept and a portion is missing. The sample lists about 180,000 clones, approximately 87% occurring once. Input material: peripheral blood. The receptors come from a woman between 65 and 79 years old with COVID-19, enrolled during active disease. Each CDR3 is given with its conserved first and last residue.

CDR3 protein | V gene
CASRLGQNNYGYTF | TRBV6-5
CASSLEARGLGETQYF | TRBV7-9
CASSRQLASEQFF | TRBV3-1/TRBV3-2
CATSDFAGGQETQYF | TRBV24-1
CASSQSDLRGGRQPQHF | TRBV23-1
CASSPRQHRANEKLFF | TRBV28
CASSQRGSMYYEQYF | TRBV4-1
CASSGQDLEQYF | TRBV2
CASSYQGGGTEAFF | TRBV6-6
CASSLFQTLHF | TRBV11-2
CASSLPGQGHGYTF | TRBV7-9
CASSSTGEGNQPQHF | TRBV9
CASIRQGGPNQPQHF | TRBV28
CATRRRRVGNNEQFF | TRBV24-1
CASSLGQRVSTDTQYF | TRBV7-9
CASSPTRQGITYNEQFF | TRBV7-2
CASSRLSGSALYEQYF | TRBV14
CASTNSDRVNEQYF | TRBV11-2
CASSPRVLGSSDTQYF | TRBV7-2
CASRTGGAGETQYF | TRBV28
CASSKQRTGGNFCLSNQPQHF | TRBV21-1
CASSRGSVAYEQYF | TRBV19
CASSPPTGRSGEAFF | TRBV7-3
CATSRETGGNGYTF | TRBV15
CASGPGLGPGTEQYF | TRBV19
CASSLNGGGLAGDTQYF | TRBV11-2
CASSFGPGGDGYTF | TRBV27
CASSRGTFEDSPLHF | TRBV21-1
CASRLVRTGGNQPQHF | TRBV12-2
CASGRQEQYF | TRBV7-9
CASSLVGTDEKLFF | TRBV7-9
CASSQAGGYSNQPQHF | TRBV3-1/TRBV3-2
CASSQDPRQESNQPQHF | TRBV4-1
CASSDDRGGVNYGYTF | TRBV5-4
CASSIVNEQFF | TRBV19
CASRGTSGRQETQYF | TRBV6-5
CASHPGQANTEAFF | TRBV27
CASSLYGRAPGYTF | TRBV5-4
CASRLSTGGAFF | TRBV11-2
CASSLRDSGSPLHF | TRBV7-8
CASSPTRANTEAFF | TRBV6-2/TRBV6-3
CASSLGTSGRAVDEQYF | TRBV5-1
CASSYSRDSYEQYF | TRBV6-5
CASSSGLAGVGVNIQYF | TRBV5-1
CASSHISRQRRGNTIYF | TRBV4-2
CASSQGAGQGETQYF | TRBV18
CASSRGRSSYEQYF | TRBV11-3
CASSQVGGVTGELFF | TRBV4-1
CASSTPRTGTVSGYTF | TRBV28
CASSWAGSSYNEQFF | TRBV5-5
CASRRWTVNQPQHF | TRBV28
CASSLVGTSGRRHNEQFF | TRBV7-2